This TCR beta chain was found in a study of blood T cell repertoires in COVID-19. The table came from immunoSEQ multiplex PCR; TCRdb's copy has only in-frame clones and leaves some out. Of 150,000 to 200,000 clones listed, approximately 90% are singletons. The length of the CDR3 is 14 residues. V was pared by 1 base and J by 1 base, with 6 bases between. CDR1 SGHRS and CDR2 YFSETQ come from the germline V gene. The V call is TRBV5-1, the J call TRBJ1-3; TRBD1 might be the D (5 bases). The material sequenced was peripheral blood. This receptor was obtained from a man aged 35-49 years with active or convalescent COVID-19. CDR3 nucleotide sequence: TGCGCCAGCAGCTTGACAGGTTCTGGAAACACCATATATTTT. It encodes CASSLTGSGNTIYF.